This record concerns one T cell receptor beta chain sequence. The data originate from a study of blood T cell repertoires in COVID-19. Sequencing used immunoSEQ multiplex PCR; TCRdb keeps in-frame clones, though not all of them. The repertoire holds some 120,000 clones, about 89% seen once, with around 3.4% in the top ten. Trimming pared 4 bases from V and 4 bases from J, leaving 5 bases between. The CDR3 runs to 12 residues. Germline-derived CDR1 and CDR2 are LGHDT and YNNKEL (reference sequence). This chain uses TRBV3-1 (or the pseudogene TRBV3-2) with TRBJ1-3, with D unclear. This sequence was found in an older woman with acute or convalescent COVID-19. Sequencing input: peripheral blood. CDR3 region: CASSPLGNTIYF. The CDR3 region has the DNA TGTGCCAGCAGCCCCTTAGGAAACACCATATATTTT.